These 32 T cell receptor beta chains came from one sample sequenced in a study of shared clonotypes between healthy human individuals. Repertoires were generated with immunoSEQ multiplex PCR, while TCRdb's copy carries only in-frame clones and drops some. Altogether 2.5 million or so clones are present, around 90% being singletons, with the ten largest covering roughly 0.13%. Input material: naive CD4+ T cells sorted from blood. Subset described: CD45RA+ positively selected. Receptors were obtained from a man aged 18-30 years in good health.

Points on this clone: Other DNA sequences in the same sample also yield this CDR3. V gene TRBV11-2 combines with J gene TRBJ2-7, with 8 bases matching TRBD1. This CDR3 has 14 amino acids. V dropped 1 base and J dropped 3; count of bases not matched to a gene: 2. Germline CDR1 and CDR2: SGHAT and FQNNGV. The CDR3 DNA is TGTGCCAGCAGCTTAGTACAGGGGGTCTACGAGCAGTACTTC. Protein sequence: CASSLVQGVYEQYF. Supplemented by reference TRBV11-2 and TRBJ2-7, the full variable domain reads EAGVAQSPRYKIIEKRQSVAFWCNPISGHATLYWYQQILGQGPKLLIQFQNNGVVDDSQLPKDRFSAERLKGVDSTLKIQPAKLEDSAVYLCASSLVQGVYEQYFGPGTRLTVT.

As for this clone: The same CDR3 is also encoded by other DNA sequences in this sample. The chain carries TRBV18 and TRBJ2-7; 7 positions match TRBD2. CDR1 and CDR2 from the germline V gene are KGHSH and LQKENI. J was trimmed by 1 base and V by 3 bases; bases with no gene match: 3. The CDR3 is 14 residues long. The CDR3 DNA reads TGTGCCAGCTCACCGTCCGGGGGGTCCTACGAGCAGTACTTC. Translation gives CASSPSGGSYEQYF.

About this clone: The sample holds other DNA sequences that translate to the same CDR3. The chain uses TRBV19 and TRBJ1-5, with D tentatively TRBD1 (5 bases). CDR1 is LNHDA and CDR2 is SQIVND in the germline V gene (reference sequence). This CDR3 spans 14 amino acids. The V and J ends lost 4 bases and 2 bases respectively, with 9 bases between them. CDR3 region: CASSSQGGNQPQHF. CDR3 coding DNA: TGTGCCAGTAGTAGTCAGGGTGGCAATCAGCCCCAGCATTTT. Full variable domain (missing parts from reference TRBV19 and TRBJ1-5): DGGITQSPKYLFRKEGQNVTLSCEQNLNHDAMYWYRQDPGQGLRLIYYSQIVNDFQKGDIAEGYSVSREKKESFPLTVTSAQKNPTAFYLCASSSQGGNQPQHFGDGTRLSIL.

A note on this clone: Different DNA sequences within this sample yield the same CDR3. The rearrangement joins TRBV18 to TRBJ2-3, with 11 bases aligning to TRBD1. V trimming: 3 bases; J trimming: 2 bases; junction bases outside the gene matches: 1. In germline, CDR1 is KGHSH, CDR2 LQKENI. CDR3 length equals 15 residues. CDR3 sequence reads: CASSPGQGATDTQYF. CDR3 sequence (DNA): TGTGCCAGCTCACCTGGACAGGGGGCCACAGATACGCAGTATTTT.

This chain uses TRBV5-6 with TRBJ2-3, with D possibly TRBD2 on 5 matching bases. The V end was cut by 0 bases, the J end by 0 bases, with 11 bases between. The CDR3 runs to 16 residues. Per germline, CDR1 SGHDT and CDR2 YYEEEE. CDR3 amino acids: CASSLETWTSTDTQYF. Here the CDR3 DNA reads TGTGCCAGCAGCTTGGAGACCTGGACTAGCACAGATACGCAGTATTTT. Based on the CDR3 plus reference TRBV5-6 and TRBJ2-3, the full variable domain is DAGVTQSPTHLIKTRGQQVTLRCSPKSGHDTVSWYQQALGQGPQFIFQYYEEEERQRGNFPDRFSGHQFPNYSSELNVNALLLGDSALYLCASSLETWTSTDTQYFGPGTRLTVL.

The J gene is TRBJ2-7, the V gene TRBV5-3, with TRBD1 identical over 11 bases. TRBV5-3 is identified as an open reading frame with a role that is uncertain. V lost 4 bases, J lost 2 bases, and 2 bases stayed unmatched. The CDR3 spans 14 residues. The CDR3 protein is CARSPGQGAYEQYF. CDR3 nucleotides: TGTGCCAGAAGCCCGGGACAGGGGGCCTACGAGCAGTACTTC.

The rearrangement uses TRBV5-6 and TRBJ2-5; D unclear. Germline-derived CDR1 and CDR2 are SGHDT and YYEEEE. Trimming stripped 1 base from V and 5 bases from J, with 9 bases between. CDR3 length: 13 amino acids. This CDR3 reads CASSLPERETQYF. CDR3 in DNA: TGTGCCAGCAGCTTGCCAGAGAGGGAGACCCAGTACTTC. The full variable domain, completed using reference TRBV5-6 and TRBJ2-5, is DAGVTQSPTHLIKTRGQQVTLRCSPKSGHDTVSWYQQALGQGPQFIFQYYEEEERQRGNFPDRFSGHQFPNYSSELNVNALLLGDSALYLCASSLPERETQYFGPGTRLLVL.

The J gene is TRBJ2-3, the V gene TRBV5-8; TRBD1 might be the D (5 bases). CDR3 length equals 15 residues. V was trimmed by 0 bases and J by 3 bases, leaving 11 bases between them. CDR1 is SGHTS and CDR2 is YDEGEE in the germline V gene. For the CDR3, the DNA is TGTGCCAGCAGCTTGGTACAGGTCGGGACAGATACGCAGTATTTT. Encoded protein: CASSLVQVGTDTQYF.

V is TRBV9 and J is TRBJ1-2; a weak D match, TRBD1 (5 bases). The germline gives CDR1 SGDLS, CDR2 YYNGEE. Trimming left V 0 bases short and J 4 bases short, with 16 bases between. The CDR3 is made up of 16 amino acids. CDR3 in DNA: TGTGCCAGCAGCGTAGCTAGTGGGACGGAGGTCTATGGCTACACCTTC. This codes for CASSVASGTEVYGYTF. Full variable domain (rest looked up from reference TRBV9 and TRBJ1-2): DSGVTQTPKHLITATGQRVTLRCSPRSGDLSVYWYQQSLDQGLQFLIQYYNGEERAKGNILERFSAQQFPDLHSELNLSSLELGDSALYFCASSVASGTEVYGYTFGSGTRLTVV.

The chain links TRBV6-6 to TRBJ1-1, with no clear D. CDR1 is MNHNY and CDR2 is SVGAGI in the germline V gene (reference sequence). Trimming stripped 7 bases from V and 1 base from J, with 10 bases between. CDR3 length: 13 residues. CDR3 sequence (DNA): TGTGCCAGCATCCCCGGGCAGAACACTGAAGCTTTCTTT. It is translated as CASIPGQNTEAFF.

The genes are TRBV28 and TRBJ2-3; D unresolved. Trimming removed 5 bases from V and 3 bases from J, with 18 bases in between. The CDR3 sequence is 16 residues long. The germline CDR1 and CDR2 sequences are MDHEN and SYDVKM. This CDR3 reads CASSPQKAEVTDTQYF. The CDR3 DNA follows: TGTGCCAGCAGTCCCCAGAAAGCCGAGGTGACAGATACGCAGTATTTT.

The chain recombines TRBV27 with TRBJ1-6; a weak D match, TRBD1 (6 bases). Trimming stripped 7 bases from V and 0 bases from J, with 16 bases between. CDR3 length equals 17 residues. The germline V gene encodes CDR1 MNHEY and CDR2 SMNVEV (reference sequence). The CDR3 region has the DNA TGTGCCAGCACCGTGGACAGCCTCAGCTCCTATAATTCACCCCTCCACTTT. It codes for CASTVDSLSSYNSPLHF.

About this clone itself: Other DNA sequences in the same sample also yield this CDR3. The genes are TRBV11-2 and TRBJ1-4; D is ambiguous. With 0 bases removed from V and 0 bases from J, the gap between germline ends came to 5 bases. The CDR3 covers 15 residues. Germline V gives CDR1 SGHAT, CDR2 FQNNGV. In DNA, the CDR3 is TGTGCCAGCAGCTTAGATGGAGCAACTAATGAAAAACTGTTTTTT. It specifies CASSLDGATNEKLFF.

The chain uses TRBV30 and TRBJ2-7; 9 bases align to TRBD1. The germline gives CDR1 GTSNPN, CDR2 SVGIG (reference sequence). The trim removed 3 bases at V and 6 bases at J, leaving 3 bases unmatched. The CDR3 runs to 12 residues. CDR3 loop: CAWSLTGGEQYF. CDR3 nucleotides: TGTGCCTGGAGCCTGACAGGGGGCGAGCAGTACTTC.

This chain uses TRBV7-9 with TRBJ2-1; perhaps TRBD2 as D (6 bases). V was cut by 2 bases and J by 9 bases, with 26 bases left in between. The CDR3 is 18 amino acids. Germline V gene lookup returns CDR1 SEHNR and CDR2 FQNEAQ (reference sequence). The CDR3 coding sequence is TGTGCCAGCAGCTTATTTGCCTCTCGCCTAGTTGGGGGGTTTGAGCAGTTCTTC. Its protein is CASSLFASRLVGGFEQFF.

The chain has TRBV10-3 and TRBJ2-7; D not certain. This CDR3 has 11 amino acids. The germline gives CDR1 ENHRY, CDR2 SYGVKD. V lost 4 bases and J 7 bases, leaving 8 bases between the germline ends. CDR3 amino acids: CAISALGEQYF. The CDR3 DNA sequence: TGTGCCATCAGTGCCCTCGGGGAGCAGTACTTC.

There are a few counts of this clone. The chain couples TRBV6-6 to TRBJ2-2; tentative D call: TRBD2 (5 bases). V was cut by 6 bases and J by 9 bases, with 17 bases left in between. This CDR3 contains 14 residues. The germline CDR1 and CDR2 sequences are MNHNY and SVGAGI (reference sequence). The DNA of the CDR3 is TGTGCCAGCAGCCAGGAGGTTCCCAACCGGGAGCTGTTTTTT. Protein sequence: CASSQEVPNRELFF.

This chain joins TRBV6-6 and TRBJ1-2; D is unclear. Germline CDR1 MNHNY, CDR2 SVGAGI (reference sequence). The CDR3 totals 15 residues. V was trimmed by 0 bases and J by 6 bases, leaving 14 bases between them. The CDR3 loop is CASSYSSGGYHGYTF. The CDR3 DNA reads TGTGCCAGCAGTTACTCCTCTGGAGGGTATCATGGCTACACCTTC.

About this clone: An end of the junction does not agree with germline; a read error may underlie this. The rearrangement joins TRBV7-7 to TRBJ2-1; no reliable D call. Germline V gene lookup returns CDR1 SSHAT and CDR2 FNYEAQ (reference sequence). This CDR3 has 13 amino acids. For the CDR3, the DNA is TGTGCTAGCAGCCCCGACTTGGGCAATGAGCAGTTCTTC. Translating it yields CASSPDLGNEQFF.

This clone was counted a single time. This chain connects TRBV27 to TRBJ1-6; D unresolved. Per germline, CDR1 MNHEY and CDR2 SMNVEV (reference sequence). The CDR3 spans 14 residues. Trimming took 2 bases from V and 7 from J, leaving 9 bases between them. This CDR3 reads CASSLVSQNSPLHF. Here the CDR3 DNA reads TGTGCCAGCAGTTTAGTCAGTCAGAATTCACCCCTCCACTTT.

V gene TRBV6-5 combines with J gene TRBJ1-2, with 8 bases fitting TRBD1. The CDR3 consists of 14 residues. J gave up 6 bases and V 2 bases, and 5 bases lay outside the gene matches. Germline CDR1 and CDR2: MNHEY and SVGAGI. The CDR3 sequence: CASSYLQGVDGYTF. CDR3 DNA: TGTGCCAGCAGTTACCTACAGGGGGTCGATGGCTACACCTTC.

This clone was counted once. The J gene is TRBJ2-2, the V gene TRBV6-6, with unresolved D. Germline V gene lookup returns CDR1 MNHNY and CDR2 SVGAGI (reference sequence). The CDR3 has 15 amino acids. Trimming cost V 0 bases and J 1 base, with 6 bases left between them. The CDR3 nucleotides are TGTGCCAGCAGTTACTCCCGACAGAACACCGGGGAGCTGTTTTTT. Translation: CASSYSRQNTGELFF.

The chain has TRBV6-6 and TRBJ2-2; 11 bases fit TRBD2. The CDR3 extends over 16 amino acids. V was pared by 2 bases and J by 5 bases, with 4 bases of the junction left unmatched. CDR1 and CDR2 from the germline V gene are MNHNY and SVGAGI (reference sequence). CDR3 in amino acids: CASSYGLAGSTGELFF. The CDR3 DNA follows: TGTGCCAGCAGTTACGGACTAGCGGGCTCTACCGGGGAGCTGTTTTTT.

Points on this clone: This CDR3 is also generated by other DNA sequences in the sample. V and J are TRBV5-1 and TRBJ1-1; D is uncertain. Per the germline V gene, CDR1 is SGHRS and CDR2 is YFSETQ. Trimming took 4 bases from V and 2 from J, leaving 12 bases between them. CDR3 length equals 14 residues. This CDR3 is CASSPDTFNTEAFF. The DNA for the CDR3 is TGCGCCAGCAGCCCCGACACTTTTAACACTGAAGCTTTCTTT.

The chain is built from TRBV30 and TRBJ1-2, with a tentative D call TRBD1 (6 bases). Per germline, CDR1 GTSNPN and CDR2 SVGIG (reference sequence). The germline V and J ends were trimmed by 3 bases and 4 bases, with 15 bases remaining between them. The CDR3 runs to 14 residues. CDR3 DNA: TGTGCCTGGAGGTTCGGGCAGGGGAGCTATGGCTACACCTTC. This encodes CAWRFGQGSYGYTF.

The chain employs TRBV2 and TRBJ2-7; 7 bases fit TRBD2. The CDR3 runs to 15 residues. Germline trimming cut 1 base from V and 2 bases from J; bases unmatched to any gene: 5. From germline, CDR1 is SNHLY and CDR2 FYNNEI. CDR3: CASSEGWGGPYEQYF. The CDR3 DNA reads TGTGCCAGCAGTGAAGGATGGGGGGGACCCTACGAGCAGTACTTC.

As to this clone: Other DNA sequences in the same sample also yield this CDR3. This chain links TRBV18 with TRBJ2-3, with a tentative D call TRBD2 (5 bases). The ends were cut back, 4 bases at V and 6 bases at J, with 5 bases in the middle. Germline V gene data show CDR1 as KGHSH and CDR2 as LQKENI. This CDR3 is built from 11 residues. In DNA form, the CDR3 reads TGTGCCAGCTCACGCGGGGATACGCAGTATTTT. Its protein product is CASSRGDTQYF.

The V call is TRBV4-2, the J call TRBJ2-3; D is uncertain. The germline CDR1 and CDR2 sequences are LGHNA and YNFKEQ. V was clipped by 0 bases and J by 9 bases, with 10 bases between them. This CDR3 has 13 amino acids. The CDR3 loop is CASSQENARTQYF. CDR3 in DNA: TGTGCCAGCAGCCAAGAGAACGCTCGCACGCAGTATTTT.

V is TRBV2 and J is TRBJ2-3; 16 bases are a match to TRBD2. Germline assignment: CDR1 SNHLY and CDR2 FYNNEI. Unmatched junction bases numbered 7, after V lost 3 bases and J lost 4 bases. There are 18 residues in the CDR3. As DNA, the CDR3 is TGTGCCAGCAGTGACGTGGGACTAGCGGGAGGGCTCTCAGATACGCAGTATTTT. Protein: CASSDVGLAGGLSDTQYF.

The CDR3 protein is CASSLRLSTEAFF. As DNA, the CDR3 is TGTGCCAGCAGCTTAAGATTGAGTACTGAAGCTTTCTTT. This chain links TRBV7-9 with TRBJ1-1, with D unresolved. With 2 bases removed from V and 5 bases from J, the gap between germline ends came to 9 bases. This CDR3 contains 13 residues. Germline values: CDR1 SEHNR, CDR2 FQNEAQ (reference sequence).

This rearrangement joins TRBV10-3 to TRBJ2-7; a possible D gene is TRBD1 (6 bases). With 6 bases removed from V and 3 bases from J, the gap between germline ends came to 12 bases. From germline, CDR1 is ENHRY and CDR2 SYGVKD. The CDR3 is 13 residues long. In DNA, the CDR3 is TGTGCCATCAGCGAGGACAGAGACTACGAGCAGTACTTC. This translates into CAISEDRDYEQYF.

This chain links TRBV28 with TRBJ2-1, with D perhaps TRBD2 (5 bases). Trimming cost V 7 bases and J 4 bases, with 17 bases left between them. The CDR3 consists of 15 residues. Germline V CDR1 and CDR2: MDHEN, SYDVKM. This CDR3 is CASTSRGSLYNEQFF. The CDR3 DNA reads as TGTGCCAGCACCTCCCGGGGTTCTTTGTACAATGAGCAGTTCTTC.